These 32 T cell receptor beta chains originate from one sample sequenced in a study of cytomegalovirus exposure and HLA in healthy donors. PCR involved 60 Vbeta and 13 Jbeta primers. Using immunoSEQ multiplex PCR, the repertoire was profiled, and TCRdb retains in-frame clones only, with some absent. Counted here are 35,000 to 45,000 clones, 50% occurring once; the ten biggest clones make up around 10%. The sample comprised PBMCs. All receptors derive from a human donor in good health.

This rearrangement joins TRBV7-8 to TRBJ2-4; 7 positions match TRBD1. Germline-derived CDR1 and CDR2 are SGHVS and FQNEAQ. The CDR3 spans 18 residues. V lost 5 bases to trimming and J lost 5 bases; unmatched junction nucleotides: 18. The CDR3 is CASSGRNRDSYSQNIQYF. In DNA form, the CDR3 reads TGTGCCAGCAGCGGACGAAACCGGGACAGTTATAGCCAAAACATTCAGTACTTC.

The chain uses TRBV5-6 and TRBJ1-5, with D possibly TRBD1 on 6 matching bases. V lost 3 bases and J lost 0, with 13 bases in between. CDR1 and CDR2 (germline): SGHDT, YYEEEE. The CDR3 consists of 16 residues. The CDR3 loop reads CASSSKGVYSNQPQHF. CDR3 DNA sequence: TGTGCCAGCAGCTCAAAGGGGGTTTATAGCAATCAGCCCCAGCATTTT. Variable domain in full (rest from reference TRBV5-6 and TRBJ1-5): DAGVTQSPTHLIKTRGQQVTLRCSPKSGHDTVSWYQQALGQGPQFIFQYYEEEERQRGNFPDRFSGHQFPNYSSELNVNALLLGDSALYLCASSSKGVYSNQPQHFGDGTRLSIL.

This clone has a handful of counts. DNA for the CDR3: TGTGCCAGCAGTGTCCGGGACAGCTATGGCTACACCTTC. This codes for CASSVRDSYGYTF. The genes are TRBV2 and TRBJ1-2, with 7 bases identical to TRBD1. V was pared by 4 bases and J by 4 bases, with 3 bases of the junction left unmatched. There are 13 residues in the CDR3. Germline V gives CDR1 SNHLY, CDR2 FYNNEI.

The V gene is TRBV2, the J gene TRBJ1-5, with 7 bases aligning to TRBD1. The CDR3 length is 15 residues. In germline, CDR1 is SNHLY, CDR2 FYNNEI. V lost 5 bases, J lost 3 bases, and 7 bases stayed unmatched. CDR3 region: CASSYTGVNNQPQHF. For the CDR3, the DNA is TGTGCCAGCAGTTATACAGGGGTCAACAATCAGCCCCAGCATTTT.

This clone was detected a few times. The chain uses TRBV18 and TRBJ2-1, with TRBD2 matching over 10 bases. Germline lookup yields CDR1 KGHSH and CDR2 LQKENI. The CDR3 runs 16 residues. V was pared by 5 bases and J by 6 bases, with 10 bases of the junction left unmatched. The CDR3 loop is CASSTDPSGRINEQFF. In DNA form, the CDR3 reads TGTGCCAGCTCAACCGATCCTAGCGGGAGAATCAATGAGCAGTTCTTC.

The chain employs TRBV29-1 and TRBJ1-3; maybe TRBD1 (5 bases). This CDR3 has 13 residues. Trimming cost V 6 bases and J 0 bases, with 9 bases left between them. Germline values: CDR1 SQVTM, CDR2 ANQGSEA. Here the CDR3 DNA reads TGCAGCGTAGACAGCAACTCTGGAAACACCATATATTTT. Translation: CSVDSNSGNTIYF.

The chain is built from TRBV11-2 and TRBJ1-6; D is undetermined. Germline CDR1 and CDR2: SGHAT and FQNNGV. With 1 base removed from V and 7 bases from J, the gap between germline ends came to 5 bases. CDR3 length: 13 amino acids. DNA for the CDR3: TGTGCCAGCAGCTTAGGCCAGAATTCACCCCTCCACTTT. Its protein product is CASSLGQNSPLHF.

The sample holds a few counts of this clone. This sequence joins TRBV14 and TRBJ1-1, with 8 bases aligning to TRBD1. Germline CDR1 SGHDN, CDR2 FVKESK. V trimming: 5 bases; J trimming: 2 bases; junction bases outside the gene matches: 1. The CDR3 is made up of 13 amino acids. The CDR3 spells CASSGQGNTEAFF. The CDR3 DNA is TGTGCCAGCAGCGGACAGGGTAACACTGAAGCTTTCTTT.

A few counts support this clone. V gene TRBV19 combines with J gene TRBJ1-1; TRBD1 agrees at 7 bases. The CDR3 spans 13 residues. Germline-derived CDR1 and CDR2 are LNHDA and SQIVND (reference sequence). V lost 11 bases and J lost 0; bases outside the gene matches: 6. The CDR3 loop is CAVAGQLNTEAFF. The CDR3 DNA reads TGTGCCGTAGCGGGACAGTTGAACACTGAAGCTTTCTTT.

V and J are TRBV11-2 and TRBJ2-7, with 7 bases that match TRBD2. Germline V gene data show CDR1 as SGHAT and CDR2 as FQNNGV. The CDR3 is 15 amino acids. With 1 base clipped from V and 2 bases from J, the junction kept 5 bases outside the gene matches. The CDR3 DNA is TGTGCCAGCAGCTTAGGCCTACTAGCGCCCTACGAGCAGTACTTC. This gives the protein CASSLGLLAPYEQYF.

The V call is TRBV28, the J call TRBJ1-2, with 10 bases fitting TRBD1. This CDR3 region has 15 residues. CDR1 is MDHEN and CDR2 is SYDVKM in the germline V gene. The junction had 6 bases not matched to a gene; V was cut back by 5 bases and J by 3 bases. The CDR3 is CASSPRQGAYYGYTF. CDR3 sequence (DNA): TGTGCCAGCAGTCCTCGACAGGGGGCCTACTATGGCTACACCTTC.

A few counts support this clone. Other DNA sequences in this specimen translate into the identical CDR3. The chain employs TRBV6-5 and TRBJ1-5; 9 positions match TRBD1. V shed 6 bases, J shed 6 bases, and the junction held 6 bases outside the gene matches. The CDR3 totals 14 residues. Germline lookup yields CDR1 MNHEY and CDR2 SVGAGI. This CDR3 reads CASRETGGGQPQHF. CDR3 DNA sequence: TGTGCCAGCAGGGAGACAGGGGGAGGTCAGCCCCAGCATTTT.

The rearrangement links TRBV5-1 to TRBJ1-1; D may be TRBD1 (6 bases). CDR1 is SGHRS and CDR2 is YFSETQ in the germline V gene. CDR3 size: 14 residues. Between the trimmed V and J ends, which lost 0 bases and 0 bases, there was a span of 6 bases. The CDR3 here is CASSLGGLNTEAFF. CDR3 DNA sequence: TGCGCCAGCAGCTTGGGGGGGCTGAACACTGAAGCTTTCTTT.

J is TRBJ2-6 and V is TRBV15, with 10 positions matching TRBD1. Germline V gene lookup returns CDR1 LNHNV and CDR2 YYDKDF (reference sequence). The CDR3 length is 16 residues. The V and J ends lost 2 bases and 13 bases, in that order; junction bases with no gene match: 11. The CDR3 nucleotides read TGTGCCACCAGCAGAACCCGGGACAGGGGCGCCGAAGTCCTGACTTTC. Translating gives CATSRTRDRGAEVLTF.

In this sample, this clone turned up a few times. This chain joins TRBV7-2 and TRBJ1-5, with 8 bases matching TRBD1. The V gene's germline CDR1 is SGHTA and CDR2 FQGNSA. The trim removed 5 bases at V and 7 bases at J, leaving 10 bases unmatched. CDR3 length: 15 residues. CDR3 loop: CASSAQGGRGQPQHF. CDR3 DNA sequence: TGTGCCAGCAGCGCACAGGGGGGGCGGGGACAGCCCCAGCATTTT. Combining the CDR3 with reference TRBV7-2 and TRBJ1-5 gives the whole variable domain GAGVSQSPSNKVTEKGKDVELRCDPISGHTALYWYRQSLGQGLEFLIYFQGNSAPDKSGLPSDRFSAERTGGSVSTLTIQRTQQEDSAVYLCASSAQGGRGQPQHFGDGTRLSIL.

For the CDR3, the DNA is TGCGCCAGCAGCCAAGGGTCAGTACCGCCCTACGAGCAGTACTTC. Residues: CASSQGSVPPYEQYF. The genes are TRBV4-3 and TRBJ2-7; D is unclear. CDR3 length equals 15 residues. V lost 1 base to trimming and J lost 2 bases, with 12 bases between them. Germline CDR1 reads LGHNA; CDR2 reads YSLEER.

This clone was seen a handful of times. For the CDR3, the DNA is TGTGCCATCAAGCGGGAGCCCACCTCCTACGAGCAGTACTTC. It encodes CAIKREPTSYEQYF. J is TRBJ2-7 and V is TRBV6-5, with 8 bases matching TRBD2. The CDR3 runs to 14 residues. CDR1 is MNHEY and CDR2 is SVGAGI in the germline V gene. V was clipped by 10 bases and J by 0 bases; unmatched bases: 8.

The V and J genes are TRBV5-8 and TRBJ1-4; D is perhaps TRBD1 (5 bases). The V and J ends lost 4 bases and 8 bases respectively, with 18 bases between them. The CDR3 is 15 residues long. Germline CDR1 and CDR2: SGHTS and YDEGEE. The CDR3 region is CASSRRAGVAEKLFF. The CDR3 DNA follows: TGTGCCAGCAGCCGCCGAGCGGGGGTTGCCGAAAAACTGTTTTTT.

V and J are TRBV28 and TRBJ1-1; D possibly corresponds to TRBD1 (5 bases). Germline CDR1 is MDHEN and CDR2 is SYDVKM. The CDR3 totals 19 residues. Trimming left V 6 bases short and J 0 bases short, with 26 bases between. The DNA for the CDR3 is TGTGCCAGCAGGATACACCTTACGCCATCCAGGGCAATGAACACTGAAGCTTTCTTT. This gives the protein CASRIHLTPSRAMNTEAFF.

DNA for the CDR3: TGTGCCAGCAGTCGGACCGGGGGGGTAATGGAGACCCAGTACTTC. Its protein product is CASSRTGGVMETQYF. The chain uses TRBV6-1 and TRBJ2-5; 8 bases agree with TRBD2. CDR3 length equals 15 residues. V lost 5 bases and J lost 5; bases outside the gene matches: 10. CDR1 MNHNS and CDR2 SASEGT come from the germline V gene.

The genes are TRBV10-3 and TRBJ1-1, with 8 bases identical to TRBD1. Germline V CDR1 and CDR2: ENHRY, SYGVKD. The CDR3 has 14 amino acids. After removal of 4 bases from V and 4 bases from J, the junction contained 5 bases not matched to a gene. CDR3 DNA sequence: TGTGCCATCAGTGCAGGGGGCTTCGGCACTGAAGCTTTCTTT. Encoded protein: CAISAGGFGTEAFF.

This clone was observed a few times. The rearrangement joins TRBV19 to TRBJ2-7, with a tentative D call TRBD1 (5 bases). Trimming removed 3 bases at V and 2 bases at J, with 8 bases between. The CDR3 is made up of 13 amino acids. Germline loops: CDR1 LNHDA, CDR2 SQIVND (reference sequence). The chain's CDR3 is CASSIQGTYEQYF. Written as DNA, the CDR3 is TGTGCCAGTAGTATTCAGGGTACCTACGAGCAGTACTTC. Looking up the rest from reference TRBV19 and TRBJ2-7 gives the full variable domain: DGGITQSPKYLFRKEGQNVTLSCEQNLNHDAMYWYRQDPGQGLRLIYYSQIVNDFQKGDIAEGYSVSREKKESFPLTVTSAQKNPTAFYLCASSIQGTYEQYFGPGTRLTVT.

Ten or more counts support this clone. This rearrangement joins TRBV7-6 to TRBJ1-1, with D unresolved. Germline CDR1 and CDR2: SGHVS and FNYEAQ. The CDR3 is made up of 14 amino acids. V lost 1 base and J lost 7, with 13 bases in between. The CDR3 protein is CASSLGGQAGEAFF. CDR3 DNA sequence: TGTGCCAGCAGCTTAGGCGGGCAGGCGGGTGAAGCTTTCTTT.

CDR3 DNA: TGCGCCAGCAGCCAAGATTATCGGGATAACTATGGCTACACCTTC. Its protein product is CASSQDYRDNYGYTF. The chain employs TRBV4-3 and TRBJ1-2, with unresolved D. The germline gives CDR1 LGHNA, CDR2 YSLEER. This CDR3 is built from 15 residues. The V end was cut by 0 bases, the J end by 1 base, with 9 bases between.

This clone was picked up a small number of times. The chain employs TRBV19 and TRBJ1-5; tentatively, D is TRBD1 (5 bases). The CDR3 sequence is 13 residues long. Germline V gene lookup returns CDR1 LNHDA and CDR2 SQIVND (reference sequence). Trimming took 5 bases from V and 7 from J, leaving 12 bases between them. The CDR3, as DNA: TGTGCCAGTAGTGTGGGGGGAGGACAGCCCCAGCATTTT. It specifies CASSVGGGQPQHF. The variable domain in full, completed from reference TRBV19 and TRBJ1-5, reads DGGITQSPKYLFRKEGQNVTLSCEQNLNHDAMYWYRQDPGQGLRLIYYSQIVNDFQKGDIAEGYSVSREKKESFPLTVTSAQKNPTAFYLCASSVGGGQPQHFGDGTRLSIL.

The chain has TRBV5-1 and TRBJ1-1; the D gene is possibly TRBD1 (5 bases). CDR3 size: 18 residues. Trimming took off 0 bases at V and 5 bases at J, with 23 bases between the two ends. Germline V gene lookup returns CDR1 SGHRS and CDR2 YFSETQ. The CDR3: CASSLDVFGAGKGTEAFF. The CDR3 bases are TGCGCCAGCAGCTTGGATGTTTTTGGTGCAGGGAAAGGGACTGAAGCTTTCTTT.

This clone was seen a few times. This chain links TRBV7-2 with TRBJ2-1; 8 bases align to TRBD1. With V trimmed by 4 bases and J by 7 bases, 9 bases remained unmatched. This CDR3 is built from 15 residues. Germline-derived CDR1 and CDR2 are SGHTA and FQGNSA. The CDR3 nucleotides are TGTGCCAGCAGCTCGGACGGGACAGGCGGGAATGAGCAGTTCTTC. This codes for CASSSDGTGGNEQFF.

The chain has TRBV5-1 and TRBJ2-1, with 12 nucleotides matching TRBD2. With 6 bases clipped from V and 9 bases from J, the junction kept 7 bases outside the gene matches. This CDR3 region has 14 residues. Germline V gene data show CDR1 as SGHRS and CDR2 as YFSETQ. CDR3 sequence (DNA): TGCGCCAGCACCCTAGCGGGAGGGCCTTTTGAGCAGTTCTTC. This gives the protein CASTLAGGPFEQFF. The variable domain in full, completed from reference TRBV5-1 and TRBJ2-1, reads KAGVTQTPRYLIKTRGQQVTLSCSPISGHRSVSWYQQTPGQGLQFLFEYFSETQRNKGNFPGRFSGRQFSNSRSEMNVSTLELGDSALYLCASTLAGGPFEQFFGPGTRLTVL.

The chain couples TRBV4-2 to TRBJ1-3; 10 bases align to TRBD1. The CDR3 is 20 amino acids. The germline V gene has CDR1 LGHNA and CDR2 YNFKEQ. Trimming removed 1 base from V and 3 bases from J; junction bases left unmatched: 15. The CDR3 region has the DNA TGTGCCAGCAGCCAAGTGATGTGGGGACAGGGGAGATCTTATGGAAACACCATATATTTT. It codes for CASSQVMWGQGRSYGNTIYF.

Only a few counts were recorded for this clone. This chain connects TRBV19 to TRBJ2-7; 8 bases agree with TRBD1. Germline lookup yields CDR1 LNHDA and CDR2 SQIVND (reference sequence). The V gene end was trimmed by 5 bases and the J gene end by 2 bases; junction bases not matched to a gene: 8. This CDR3 spans 15 amino acids. The CDR3 DNA is TGTGCCAGTAGTCCAGGACAGGGTTTCACCTACGAGCAGTACTTC. Its protein product is CASSPGQGFTYEQYF.

The J gene is TRBJ1-3, the V gene TRBV5-4; no clear D. Per germline, CDR1 SGHNT and CDR2 YYREEE (reference sequence). The CDR3 consists of 16 residues. V was trimmed by 4 bases and J by 0 bases, leaving 14 bases between them. In DNA, the CDR3 is TGTGCCAGCAGCCAACCTGAGCGGGGCTCTGGAAACACCATATATTTT. Encoded protein: CASSQPERGSGNTIYF.

This clone was found once. This chain uses TRBV18 with TRBJ1-5; TRBD1 agrees at 7 bases. With 2 bases clipped from V and 2 bases from J, the junction kept 3 bases outside the gene matches. The CDR3 is made up of 15 amino acids. Germline-derived CDR1 and CDR2 are KGHSH and LQKENI. DNA for the CDR3: TGTGCCAGCTCACCAACCGACAGGGGCAATCAGCCCCAGCATTTT. This gives the protein CASSPTDRGNQPQHF.